Below, one T cell receptor beta chain is given with its context. Its specificity is not known. A single record per CDR3 protein comes from TCRdb applying MiXCR to the multiplex PCR reads. Of approximately 280,000 distinct CDR3 sequences in the sample, 30% are singletons; the top ten hold roughly 1.2%. Axillary draining lymph nodes of breast cancer patients supplied the node samples. This entry belongs to a study of breast tumors, draining lymph nodes, adjacent tissues. Germline V gene data show CDR1 as SGHKS and CDR2 as YYEKEE (reference sequence). Trimming removed 0 bases at V and 0 bases at J, with 12 bases between. This CDR3 has 17 residues. The study's findings and limits: Tumors had less TCR diversity than lymph nodes, more than nontumor tissue.

This chain links TRBV5-5 with TRBJ1-4; D is ambiguous. Sequenced input: axillary lymph node tissue. This TCR came from a female donor with breast cancer. Some clones in this sample may be carry-over from other donors' samples. The CDR3 spells CASSLETRPTTNEKLFF. The CDR3, as DNA: TGTGCCAGCAGCTTGGAAACCCGACCAACAACTAATGAAAAACTGTTTTTT. The whole variable domain, filled in from reference TRBV5-5 and TRBJ1-4, reads DAGVTQSPTHLIKTRGQQVTLRCSPISGHKSVSWYQQVLGQGPQFIFQYYEKEERGRGNFPDRFSARQFPNYSSELNVNALLLGDSALYLCASSLETRPTTNEKLFFGSGTQLSVL.